Sequencing of this TCR beta chain was carried out in a study of cytomegalovirus exposure and HLA in healthy donors. Whole-study results and caveats: Trimming of TCR beta V- and J-genes showed a link, identified in a later analysis, to a missense DCLRE1C variant. Later analysis suggested most CMV-associated TCR beta chains were HLA-restricted.

On this clone: As yet, its antigen is unknown.

CDR3 size: 12 residues. Trimming stripped 7 bases from V and 3 bases from J, with 13 bases between. The germline CDR1 and CDR2 sequences are SQVTM and ANQGSEA. Use of 60 Vbeta and 13 Jbeta primers characterized the PCR. Here immunoSEQ multiplex PCR was the method, and the copy in TCRdb shows in-frame clones only, minus some. Its clone listing holds some 150,000 clones. The clonotype originates from a woman between 18 and 29 years old in good health and CMV-seropositive. Sequenced sample: PBMCs. The chain is built from TRBV29-1 and TRBJ2-7; D gene uncertain. The CDR3 nucleotides are TGCAGCGCCGCTTCCGGTAGCTACGAGCAGTACTTC. Translated, it gives CSAASGSYEQYF.